The text below deals with one T cell receptor (beta chain). Its antigen has not been determined. No base quality information exists; no much larger clone differs at one position. These data originate in a study of blood T cell repertoires in COVID-19 (TCRdb year 2020). With respect to the entire study: Samples covering the acute and convalescent phases of COVID-19 were provided by collaborators in the United States, Italy and Spain. A freely available public database, intended as a resource for researchers studying the immune response to SARS-CoV-2, is where the repertoires were released. Where available, HLA class I and class II types were taken from metadata supplied by the sample provider and were not determined by assay-based typing. A de-identified subject ID, COVID-19 status, age in years and sex were almost always included in the sample metadata. Samples came from the ongoing ImmuneRACE study (first 160 participants) plus 1,254 subjects from 6 global collaborators. The prospective study material was composed of cDNA or gDNA derived from T cells, B-cell-depleted T cells, or PBMCs. Deeply sampled blood TCRbeta repertoires from subjects exposed to, actively infected with, or recovered from COVID-19 were included in the dataset. The paper as a whole reports these results and caveats: The quantity of clinical and demographic metadata differed by source and by participant and was supplied without curation.

From the cysteine up to the phenylalanine, the CDR3 has a length of 13 residues. The CDR3 DNA has 39 bases and is translated from base 1. CDR1 is given as LNHDA and CDR2 as SQIVND, both from the germline V gene (reference sequence). Germline trimming: 8 bases from V, 5 bases from J; junction bases outside gene matches: 4. TCRbeta CDR3 regions were amplified from genomic DNA using the immunoSEQ Assay, a bias-controlled multiplex PCR. Under the source paper's analysis protocol: The number of nucleated cells in each sample was estimated by amplification of reference gene primers within the assay. To quantify the absolute abundance of each unique TCRbeta CDR3 rearrangement, sequence reads were collapsed and filtered. Productive Simpson clonality was computed per sample as the square root of Simpson's diversity index over productive rearrangements. This immuneACCESS table, as held by TCRdb, lists in-frame sequences with V and J called but not all clones. Of the missing ones, under half trace to an unresolved V gene in checked studies; the others have no known cause. The V and J calls and clone size were taken over from that table, and D and trimming were inferred from the DNA. The sample records roughly 250,000 clones, 75% to 90% of which are singletons. Less than 0.9% of the sample is in the top ten clones.

In the prospective study, participants were 18 to 89 years old, resided in approximately 25 geographic areas of the United States, and were enrolled through a virtual design. In the prospective study, participants were assigned to cohorts based on the clinical history participants reported in a screening survey and a study questionnaire. Exposed participants had been in contact, within 2 weeks of entering the study, with a person who had a PCR-confirmed or clinician-diagnosed case of COVID-19. Each participant in the prospective study had whole blood, serum and a nasopharyngeal or oropharyngeal swab collected by mobile phlebotomists. Participants in the prospective study had the option to provide additional blood draws and questionnaires over a roughly 2-month period. Before DNA extraction, blood samples from the prospective study were shipped at room temperature or frozen.

The chain was built from TRBV19 and TRBJ1-5, and 9 junction bases match TRBD1. The sample taken for sequencing was PBMCs or T cells enriched from blood (not recorded which). The TCR comes from a man between 50 and 59 years old who had been exposed to COVID-19. This receptor carries the CDR3 CASADRGYQPQHF. The nucleotides read TGTGCCAGTGCGGACAGGGGATATCAGCCCCAGCATTTT.